The rows below give T cell receptor beta chains drawn from one sample of a study of T-cell memory formation after mild COVID-19. TCRdb re-analysed the 5' RACE reads in MiXCR, keeping a single row per CDR3 protein. The data show about 320,000 distinct CDR3 sequences, about 13% seen once. What was sequenced was PBMCs or a T cell subset sorted from them (not recorded which). The receptors shown here come from a man between 18 and 35 years old who had mild COVID-19 (a few samples of this study predate the infection). Cell type and time point are not known. Each CDR3 is given with its conserved first and last residue. A D gene is named only where the DNA matches it firmly. Some rows have no size entry. The others give once, few or many, or a class for an expanded clone.

TRBV4-3	TRBJ2-7	many	.	TGCGCCAGCAGCCAAGATCGGGGTCGGTACGAGCAGTACTTC	CASSQDRGRYEQYF
TRBV4-3	TRBJ2-7	.	.	TGCGCCAGCAGCCAATATCAGGGATACGAGCAGTACTTC	CASSQYQGYEQYF
TRBV5-1	TRBJ1-1	few	TRBD1	TGCGCCAGCAGCGCGACGACAGGGGCTACGAACACTGAAGCTTTCTTT	CASSATTGATNTEAFF
TRBV7-2	TRBJ1-6	few	.	TGTGCCAGCAGCTTAGTCCCGAGCTCCTATAATTCACCCCTCCACTTT	CASSLVPSSYNSPLHF
TRBV5-6	TRBJ2-2	few	.	TGTGCCAGCAGCACCCCGGGGGTCCCCACCGGGGAGCTGTTTTTT	CASSTPGVPTGELFF
TRBV7-2	TRBJ2-1	many	.	TGTGCCAGCAGCCGTCGCGACCCGGGCTCTGAGCAGTTCTTC	CASSRRDPGSEQFF
TRBV6-2/TRBV6-3	TRBJ2-3	.	TRBD1	TGTGCCACTAAACCAGGGGGATTCGCAGATACGCAGTATTTT	CATKPGGFADTQYF
TRBV28	TRBJ2-4	.	.	TGTGCCAGCAGTCCCCCTACGGACGGGAAAAACATTCAGTACTTC	CASSPPTDGKNIQYF
TRBV28	TRBJ2-3	few	TRBD2	TGTGCCAGCAGTTTGAGTAGCGGGCGAAATCGGGCCGATACGCAGTATTTT	CASSLSSGRNRADTQYF
TRBV7-2	TRBJ2-2	.	.	TGTGCCAGCAGCTTACTCGGGGGTGAGAACACCGGGGAGCTGTTTTTT	CASSLLGGENTGELFF
TRBV9	TRBJ2-1	few	.	TGTGCCAGCAGCACAGGCCATGAGCAGTTCTTC	CASSTGHEQFF
TRBV7-9	TRBJ1-1	few	.	TGTGCCAGCAGCTCCGACAGGTGGAACACTGAAGCTTTCTTT	CASSSDRWNTEAFF
TRBV7-8	TRBJ2-1	few	TRBD2	TGTGCCAGCAGCCTGAGGGCGGGACTAGGCTCCTACAATGAGCAGTTCTTC	CASSLRAGLGSYNEQFF
TRBV7-2	TRBJ1-4	.	TRBD1	TGTGCCAGCACTTGGGGAGGGACAGAAGCAACTAATGAAAAACTGTTTTTT	CASTWGGTEATNEKLFF
TRBV6-2/TRBV6-3	TRBJ1-6	few	.	TGTGCCAGCAGTTACCTGCTGAATTCACCCCTCCACTTT	CASSYLLNSPLHF
TRBV27	TRBJ1-2	.	.	TGTGCCAGCAAGTCAATGAAAACAGGATACTATGGCTACACCTTC	CASKSMKTGYYGYTF
TRBV21-1	TRBJ2-5	few	.	TGTGCCAGCAGTCCTAAGGCTGGAGGGGGAGAGACCCAGTACTTC	CASSPKAGGGETQYF
TRBV27	TRBJ2-1	.	TRBD1	TGTGCCAGCAGTGCCGGACAGGGGACCAATGAGCAGTTCTTC	CASSAGQGTNEQFF
TRBV4-1	TRBJ1-2	.	TRBD1	TGCGCCAGCAGCCCCACAGGGGTCCTTCTCTATGGCTACACCTTC	CASSPTGVLLYGYTF
TRBV20-1	TRBJ2-5	few	.	TGCAGTTCTTCAACCCGGGACTCTGTGGCGACCCAGTACTTC	CSSSTRDSVATQYF
TRBV10-3	TRBJ2-7	few	TRBD2	TGTGCCATCAGTGGGCCGGAGGGCGGGGGAGCCTACGAGCAGTACTTC	CAISGPEGGGAYEQYF
TRBV5-1	TRBJ2-1	many	TRBD2	TGCGCCAGCAGCTTAGGCGGGGGGGCTCGGAATGAGCAGTTCTTC	CASSLGGGARNEQFF
TRBV6-2/TRBV6-3	TRBJ1-1	.	.	TGTGCCAGCAGTTCTAATAGGGATACTGAAGCTTTCTTT	CASSSNRDTEAFF
TRBV6-5	TRBJ1-5	few	TRBD1	TGTGCCAGCAGTTACGGGGCAGGGGGCGGTAAGGGCAATCAGCCCCAGCATTTT	CASSYGAGGGKGNQPQHF
TRBV7-2	TRBJ2-3	.	.	TGTGCCAGCAGCCCCTCGGACAGCGTAGGAGATACGCAGTATTTT	CASSPSDSVGDTQYF
TRBV7-3	TRBJ2-5	.	TRBD2	TGTGCCAGCAGCTTAGACCCGGGAGGCGAGACCCAGTACTTC	CASSLDPGGETQYF
TRBV18	TRBJ1-2	few	.	TGTGCCAGCTCACCTCCAGGATCGGATGGCTACACCTTC	CASSPPGSDGYTF
TRBV19	TRBJ1-5	.	.	TGTGCCACCACCCCCGGCAATCAGCCCCAGCATTTT	CATTPGNQPQHF
TRBV2	TRBJ2-2	many	.	TGTGCCAGCACCAATGCTGGGGGGGCTAACACCGGGGAGCTGTTTTTT	CASTNAGGANTGELFF
TRBV11-2	TRBJ2-7	.	.	TGTGCCAGCAGAGCGAGTAGGGGGGGGAGATACGAGCAGTACTTC	CASRASRGGRYEQYF
TRBV5-1	TRBJ2-1	few	.	TGCGCCAGCAGGTTTAACAATGAGCAGTTCTTC	CASRFNNEQFF
TRBV7-2	TRBJ2-7	few	TRBD1	TGTGCCAGCAGCTCCACCGGGACAGGCTACGAGCAGTACTTC	CASSSTGTGYEQYF
TRBV6-1	TRBJ1-1	few	.	TGTGCCAGCCGCGAACCGGGAGCCCCCTCCACTGAAGCTTTCTTT	CASREPGAPSTEAFF
TRBV11-2	TRBJ2-4	few	TRBD2	TGTGCCAGCAGCTCCGGGACTAGCGGGGTAAACAAAAACATTCAGTACTTC	CASSSGTSGVNKNIQYF
TRBV11-2	TRBJ2-2	.	.	TGTGCCAGCAGCTTAAATATGGGGGACACCGGGGAGCTGTTTTTT	CASSLNMGDTGELFF
TRBV20-1	TRBJ1-2	.	.	TGCAGTGCTAGAGATGGGGGGAGACTTCACTATGGCTACACCTTC	CSARDGGRLHYGYTF
TRBV27	TRBJ1-2	few	.	TGTGCCAGCAGTCAAGCAGTGAGGAACTATGGCTACACCTTC	CASSQAVRNYGYTF